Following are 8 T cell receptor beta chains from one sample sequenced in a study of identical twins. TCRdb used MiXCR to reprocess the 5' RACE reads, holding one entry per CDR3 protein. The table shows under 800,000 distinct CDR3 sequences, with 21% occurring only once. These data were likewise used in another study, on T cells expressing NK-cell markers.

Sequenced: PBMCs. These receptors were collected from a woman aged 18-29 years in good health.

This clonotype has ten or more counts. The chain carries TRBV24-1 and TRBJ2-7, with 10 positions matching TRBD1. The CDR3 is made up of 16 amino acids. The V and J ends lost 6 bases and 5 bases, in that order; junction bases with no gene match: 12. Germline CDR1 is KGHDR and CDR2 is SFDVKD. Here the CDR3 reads CATSTPGQGQGHEQYF. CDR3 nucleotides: TGTGCCACCAGTACTCCGGGACAGGGGCAGGGACACGAGCAGTACTTC.

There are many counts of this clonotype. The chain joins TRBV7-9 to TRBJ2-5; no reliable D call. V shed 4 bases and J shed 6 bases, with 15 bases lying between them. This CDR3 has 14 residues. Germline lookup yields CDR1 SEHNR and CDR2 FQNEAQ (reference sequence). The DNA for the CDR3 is TGTGCCAGCAGCTCCCGAGAGGATAGGAAGACCCAGTACTTC. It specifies CASSSREDRKTQYF.

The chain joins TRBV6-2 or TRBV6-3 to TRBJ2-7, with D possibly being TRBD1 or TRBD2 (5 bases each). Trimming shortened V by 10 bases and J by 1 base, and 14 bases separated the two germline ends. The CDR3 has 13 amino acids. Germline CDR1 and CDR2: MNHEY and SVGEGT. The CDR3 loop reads CATWDGTSYEQYF. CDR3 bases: TGTGCCACCTGGGACGGAACGTCCTACGAGCAGTACTTC.

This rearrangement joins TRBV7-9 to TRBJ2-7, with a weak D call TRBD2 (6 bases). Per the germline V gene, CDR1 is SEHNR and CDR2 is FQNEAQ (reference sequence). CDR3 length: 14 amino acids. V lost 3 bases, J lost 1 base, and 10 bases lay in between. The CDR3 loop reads CASSFASASYEQYF. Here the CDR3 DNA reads TGTGCCAGCAGCTTCGCTAGCGCTTCCTACGAGCAGTACTTC. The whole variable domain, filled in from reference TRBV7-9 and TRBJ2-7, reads DTGVSQNPRHKITKRGQNVTFRCDPISEHNRLYWYRQTLGQGPEFLTYFQNEAQLEKSRLLSDRFSAERPKGSFSTLEIQRTEQGDSAMYLCASSFASASYEQYFGPGTRLTVT.

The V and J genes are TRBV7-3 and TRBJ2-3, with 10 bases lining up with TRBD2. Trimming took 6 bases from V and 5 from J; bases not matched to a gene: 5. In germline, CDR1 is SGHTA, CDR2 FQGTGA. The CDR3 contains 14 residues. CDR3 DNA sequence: TGTGCCAGCAGATCTAGCGGGGGAGGAGATACGCAGTATTTT. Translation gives CASRSSGGGDTQYF.

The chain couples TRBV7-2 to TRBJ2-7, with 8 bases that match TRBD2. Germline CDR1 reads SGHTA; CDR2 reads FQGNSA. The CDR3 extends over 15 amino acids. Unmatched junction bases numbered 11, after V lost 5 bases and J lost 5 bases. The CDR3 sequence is CASSPPGREDDEQYF. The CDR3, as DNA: TGTGCCAGCAGCCCCCCCGGGCGGGAGGACGACGAGCAGTACTTC.

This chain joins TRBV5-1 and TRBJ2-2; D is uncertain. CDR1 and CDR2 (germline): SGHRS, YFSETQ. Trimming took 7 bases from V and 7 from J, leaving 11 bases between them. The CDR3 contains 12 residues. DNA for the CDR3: TGCGCCAGCGCGGCGAAACTCGGGGAGCTGTTTTTT. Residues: CASAAKLGELFF.

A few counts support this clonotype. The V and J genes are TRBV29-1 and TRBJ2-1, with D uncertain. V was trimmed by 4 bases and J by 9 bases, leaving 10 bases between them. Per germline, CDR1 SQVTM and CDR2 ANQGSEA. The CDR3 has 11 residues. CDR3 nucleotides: TGCAGCGTTGGCACTATCTCTGAGCAGTTCTTC. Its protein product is CSVGTISEQFF.